The T cell receptor (beta chain) under discussion was sequenced for a study of T cells in Graves' hyperthyroidism and ophthalmopathy (dated by TCRdb to the late 2010s). Background for the entire study: Peripheral blood was sampled at the time of initial diagnosis, prior to any treatment. To identify TCR V-J signatures that set the groups apart, the researchers used a discovery cohort of about a hundred patients, made up of some 41 with Graves' ophthalmopathy and about 60 with stable Graves' hyperthyroidism. Prospective prediction of ophthalmopathy was tested in an independent validation cohort consisting of 18 to 20 hyperthyroidism patients and more than 15 patients who later progressed to ophthalmopathy. The 100 or so discovery patients were divided at random into training and test sets in a 7:3 ratio. The study also compared thyroid tissue and blood T-cell repertoires from roughly six Graves' hyperthyroidism patients. After blood sampling, hyperthyroidism patients were treated with methimazole at a starting dose of 30 mg daily, and ophthalmopathy patients were treated with high-dose intravenous methylprednisolone. The paper describes TCR Vbeta CDR3 sequencing of 120 to 150 peripheral blood samples, made up of 43 ophthalmopathy patients, approximately 76 hyperthyroidism patients and about 17 progressor patients.

Moderately to severely active disease, a Clinical Activity Score of at least 3, a NOSPECS grade of at least 4, and a duration under 3 months were present in ophthalmopathy patients. Exclusion was applied to patients with uncontrolled infections, other autoimmune diseases, pregnancy or lactation. Diagnoses were established on the basis of clinical symptoms, serum thyroxine and TRAb, thyroid ultrasound, and orbital computed tomography. PBMCs were isolated from roughly 10 ml of fresh peripheral blood by Ficoll-Paque density gradient centrifugation. Total RNA was extracted with Trizol reagent, and quality was checked on an Agilent 2100 Bioanalyzer. Ten or more counts support this clonotype. Its antigen specificity is not known. Nothing much larger sits one base from this clone, and base qualities are not available. Looking up the germline V gene yields CDR1 SGHTA and CDR2 FQGNSA. The germline ends are 11 bases apart after V is trimmed by 5 bases and J by 6 bases. The CDR3, cysteine through phenylalanine, is 13 amino acids long. Kept here is only the CDR3 DNA, which spans 39 bases and is read in frame from base 1.

What the authors observed across the whole study: Most expanded thyroid clonotypes (frequency above 0.001) were also detected in blood, suggesting blood repertoires may reflect thyroid immune responses. A model built on a 13 V-J signature distinguished ophthalmopathy from stable hyperthyroidism, reaching about 88% sensitivity and 81.08% specificity in cross-validation and 80%/75% in testing. Sample size was not statistically predetermined, and investigators were not blinded to group allocation. During validation, the model predicted progression to ophthalmopathy a median of approximately 7 months ahead of onset, with around 65% sensitivity and roughly 75% specificity.

TCR beta CDR3 regions were amplified from RNA transcripts. A first-round RT-PCR of the TCR CDR3 used the HTBI primer set with the Qiagen OneStep RT-PCR kit. Libraries were constructed in a second round of multiplex PCR, after which size selection and purification were carried out. The libraries were sequenced on an Illumina HiSeq2000 using paired-end 100 bp reads. In the authors' own workflow: Raw data were processed with SOAPnuke, discarding reads with adapters, uncalled bases, mean Phred below 15, or no exact constant-primer or identifier match. COPE v1.2.5 was used to merge the high-quality paired reads, and each unique nucleotide sequence was defined as a clonotype. MiTCR v1.1 was used to align clonotypes to the IMGT TRBV, TRBD and TRBJ reference segments. The analysis included only V-J combinations with a frequency above 0.0001, which together covered about 99% of the repertoires. The TCS score was defined as the ratio of F50 (clonal expansion) to E x V (chaos), calculated using BLOSUM62-based TCRdist between CDR3 peptides within each V-J. Welch's t-statistics and random forest reduced roughly 530 V-J features to 13, which were used in a naive Bayes classifier (R e1071). Thyroid-blood repertoire similarity was quantified with the Morisita-Horn index. In-frame beta chains were kept once TCRdb had trimmed the public reads at Q25 with fastp and called clones with MiXCR. Rows merge per CDR3 protein into single entries with the most common DNA and genes. It is TCRdb's table, rather than the study itself, that gives the V and J calls and clone size. The sample includes 550,000 to 700,000 distinct CDR3 sequences, with 14% to 15% observed a single time. The biggest ten clones account for over 3.5% of the sample.

The sequenced sample was blood. This clonotype originated in a woman in her thirties or forties with Graves' ophthalmopathy. The sequence links TRBV7-2 to TRBJ1-5; the D gene is not confidently resolved. The CDR3 region reads CASSTPQVQPQHF. The nucleotides are TGTGCCAGCAGCACCCCTCAGGTTCAGCCCCAGCATTTT.